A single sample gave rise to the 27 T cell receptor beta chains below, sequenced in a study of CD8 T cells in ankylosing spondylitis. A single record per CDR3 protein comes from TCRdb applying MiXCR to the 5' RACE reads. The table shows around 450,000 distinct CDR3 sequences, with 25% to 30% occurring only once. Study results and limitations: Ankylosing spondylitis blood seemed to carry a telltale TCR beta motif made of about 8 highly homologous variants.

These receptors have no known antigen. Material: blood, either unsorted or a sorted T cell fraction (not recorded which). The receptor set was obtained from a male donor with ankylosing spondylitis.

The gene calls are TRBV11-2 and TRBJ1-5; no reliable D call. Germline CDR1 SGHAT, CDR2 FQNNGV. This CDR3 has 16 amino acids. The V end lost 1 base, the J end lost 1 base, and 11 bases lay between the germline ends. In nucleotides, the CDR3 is TGTGCCAGCAGCTTAGGAGACCCACGGAGCAATCAGCCCCAGCATTTT. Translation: CASSLGDPRSNQPQHF.

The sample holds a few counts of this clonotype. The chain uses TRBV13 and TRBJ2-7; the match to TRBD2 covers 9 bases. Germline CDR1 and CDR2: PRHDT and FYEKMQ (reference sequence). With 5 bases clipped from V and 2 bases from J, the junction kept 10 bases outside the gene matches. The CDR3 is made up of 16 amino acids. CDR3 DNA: TGTGCCAGCAGCCCCCAACTAGCGGGTGGGACCTACGAGCAGTACTTC. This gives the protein CASSPQLAGGTYEQYF.

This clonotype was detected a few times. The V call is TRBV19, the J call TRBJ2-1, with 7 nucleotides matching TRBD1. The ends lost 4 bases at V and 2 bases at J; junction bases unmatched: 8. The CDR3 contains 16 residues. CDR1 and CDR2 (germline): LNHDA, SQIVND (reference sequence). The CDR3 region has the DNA TGTGCCAGTAGTAGGACAGGTGCTTTCGCCTACAATGAGCAGTTCTTC. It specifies CASSRTGAFAYNEQFF. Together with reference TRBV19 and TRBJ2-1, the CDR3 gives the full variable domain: DGGITQSPKYLFRKEGQNVTLSCEQNLNHDAMYWYRQDPGQGLRLIYYSQIVNDFQKGDIAEGYSVSREKKESFPLTVTSAQKNPTAFYLCASSRTGAFAYNEQFFGPGTRLTVL.

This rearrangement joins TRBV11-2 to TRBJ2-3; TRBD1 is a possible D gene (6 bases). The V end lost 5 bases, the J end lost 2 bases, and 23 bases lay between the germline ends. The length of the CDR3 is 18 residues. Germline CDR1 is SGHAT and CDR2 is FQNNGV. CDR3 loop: CASSPRGRGRSITDTQYF. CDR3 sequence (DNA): TGTGCCAGCAGCCCTAGAGGCAGGGGTAGGAGTATCACAGATACGCAGTATTTT. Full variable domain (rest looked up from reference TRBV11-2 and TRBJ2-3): EAGVAQSPRYKIIEKRQSVAFWCNPISGHATLYWYQQILGQGPKLLIQFQNNGVVDDSQLPKDRFSAERLKGVDSTLKIQPAKLEDSAVYLCASSPRGRGRSITDTQYFGPGTRLTVL.

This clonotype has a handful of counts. The CDR3 here is CASSAYRVGYGYTF. In nucleotides, the CDR3 is TGTGCCAGCAGCGCTTACAGGGTGGGCTATGGCTACACCTTC. V and J are TRBV9 and TRBJ1-2; a possible D gene is TRBD1 (6 bases). V lost 3 bases, J lost 4 bases, and 13 bases lay in between. The CDR3 is 14 residues long. Germline V gene data show CDR1 as SGDLS and CDR2 as YYNGEE.

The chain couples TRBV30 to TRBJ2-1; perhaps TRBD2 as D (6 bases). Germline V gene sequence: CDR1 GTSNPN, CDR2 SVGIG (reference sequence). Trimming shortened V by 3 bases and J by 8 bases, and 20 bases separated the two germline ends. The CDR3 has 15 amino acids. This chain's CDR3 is CAWRRGLLAGHEQFF. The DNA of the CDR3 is TGTGCCTGGAGACGAGGACTACTCGCGGGCCATGAGCAGTTCTTC.

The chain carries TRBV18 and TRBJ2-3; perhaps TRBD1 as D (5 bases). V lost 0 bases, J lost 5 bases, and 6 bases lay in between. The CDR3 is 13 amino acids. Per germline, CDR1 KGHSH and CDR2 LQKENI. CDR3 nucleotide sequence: TGTGCCAGCTCACCACCGGGGCGAGATACGCAGTATTTT. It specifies CASSPPGRDTQYF.

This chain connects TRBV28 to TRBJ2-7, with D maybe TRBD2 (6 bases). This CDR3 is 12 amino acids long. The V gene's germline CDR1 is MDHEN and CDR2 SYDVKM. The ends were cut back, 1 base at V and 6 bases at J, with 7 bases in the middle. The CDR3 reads CASSLSRGEQYV. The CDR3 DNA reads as TGTGCCAGCAGTTTATCGCGGGGCGAGCAGTACGTC.

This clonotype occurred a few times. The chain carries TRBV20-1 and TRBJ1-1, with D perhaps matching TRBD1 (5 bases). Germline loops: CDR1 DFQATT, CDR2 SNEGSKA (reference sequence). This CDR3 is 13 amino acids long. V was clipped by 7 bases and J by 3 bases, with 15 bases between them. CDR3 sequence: CSVPGRGDTEAFF. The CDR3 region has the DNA TGCAGTGTTCCCGGTAGAGGGGACACTGAAGCTTTCTTT.

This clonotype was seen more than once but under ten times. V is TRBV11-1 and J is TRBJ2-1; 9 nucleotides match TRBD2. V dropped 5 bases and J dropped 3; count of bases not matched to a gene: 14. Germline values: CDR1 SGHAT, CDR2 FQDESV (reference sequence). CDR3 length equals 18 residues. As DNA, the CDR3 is TGTGCCAGCAGCCTCCGGGGGGCGGGAGGGTATCACTACAATGAGCAGTTCTTC. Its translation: CASSLRGAGGYHYNEQFF.

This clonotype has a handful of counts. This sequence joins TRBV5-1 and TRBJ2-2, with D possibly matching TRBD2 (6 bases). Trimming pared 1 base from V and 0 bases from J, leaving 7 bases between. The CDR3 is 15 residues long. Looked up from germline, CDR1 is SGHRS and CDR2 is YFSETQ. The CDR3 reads CASSLTSSNTGELFF. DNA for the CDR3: TGCGCCAGCAGCTTGACTAGCTCGAACACCGGGGAGCTGTTTTTT. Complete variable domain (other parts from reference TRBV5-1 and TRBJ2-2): KAGVTQTPRYLIKTRGQQVTLSCSPISGHRSVSWYQQTPGQGLQFLFEYFSETQRNKGNFPGRFSGRQFSNSRSEMNVSTLELGDSALYLCASSLTSSNTGELFFGEGSRLTVL.

This CDR3 reads CASSLDTANEQFF. In DNA, the CDR3 is TGTGCCAGCAGCTTAGATACGGCTAATGAGCAGTTCTTC. This chain uses TRBV7-2 with TRBJ2-1, with D uncertain. The CDR3 sequence is 13 residues long. Looked up from germline, CDR1 is SGHTA and CDR2 is FQGNSA. V lost 1 base to trimming and J lost 7 bases, with 8 bases between them.

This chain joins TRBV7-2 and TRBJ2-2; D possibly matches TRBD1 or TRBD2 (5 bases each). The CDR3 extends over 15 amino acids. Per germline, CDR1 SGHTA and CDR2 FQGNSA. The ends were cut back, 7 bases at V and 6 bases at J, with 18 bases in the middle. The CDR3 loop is CASTQAFTGPGELFF. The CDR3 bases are TGTGCCAGCACACAGGCCTTTACGGGACCCGGGGAGCTGTTTTTT.

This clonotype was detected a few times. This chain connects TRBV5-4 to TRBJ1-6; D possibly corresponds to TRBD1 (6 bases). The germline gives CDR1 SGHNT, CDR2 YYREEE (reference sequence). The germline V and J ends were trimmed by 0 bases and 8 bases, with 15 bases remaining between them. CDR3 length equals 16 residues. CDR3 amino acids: CASSLDVTGIDSPLHF. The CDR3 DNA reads TGTGCCAGCAGCTTGGACGTTACAGGGATCGATTCACCCCTCCACTTT.

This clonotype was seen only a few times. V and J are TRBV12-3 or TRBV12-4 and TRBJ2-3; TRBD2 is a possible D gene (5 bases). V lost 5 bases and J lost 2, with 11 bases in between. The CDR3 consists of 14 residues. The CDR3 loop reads CASSLGVYTDTQYF. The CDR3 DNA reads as TGTGCCAGCAGTCTCGGGGTTTACACAGATACGCAGTATTTT.

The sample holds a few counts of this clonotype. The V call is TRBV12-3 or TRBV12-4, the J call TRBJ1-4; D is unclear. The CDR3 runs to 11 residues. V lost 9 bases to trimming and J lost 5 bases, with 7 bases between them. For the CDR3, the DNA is TGTGCCAGGGTAATAAATGAAAAACTGTTTTTT. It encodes CARVINEKLFF.

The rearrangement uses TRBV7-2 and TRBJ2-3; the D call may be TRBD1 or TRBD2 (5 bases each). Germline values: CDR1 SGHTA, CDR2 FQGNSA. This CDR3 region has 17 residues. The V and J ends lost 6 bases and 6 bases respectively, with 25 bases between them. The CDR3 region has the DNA TGTGCCAGCAGTCGGGGAAAGACTTCCCTATGGGGGGATACGCAGTATTTT. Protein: CASSRGKTSLWGDTQYF.

The CDR3 reads CASSRRDRWGGYTF. DNA of the CDR3: TGTGCCAGCAGCCGACGGGACAGATGGGGTGGCTACACCTTC. This chain uses TRBV14 with TRBJ1-2; 7 nucleotides agree with TRBD1. V was pared by 4 bases and J by 7 bases, with 9 bases of the junction left unmatched. There are 14 residues in the CDR3. Germline CDR1 is SGHDN and CDR2 is FVKESK.

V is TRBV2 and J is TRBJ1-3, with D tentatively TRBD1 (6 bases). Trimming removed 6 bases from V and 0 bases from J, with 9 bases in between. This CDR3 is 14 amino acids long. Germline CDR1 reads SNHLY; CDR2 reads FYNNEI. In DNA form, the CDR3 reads TGTGCCAGCAGGAGGGGGGCCTCTGGAAACACCATATATTTT. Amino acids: CASRRGASGNTIYF.

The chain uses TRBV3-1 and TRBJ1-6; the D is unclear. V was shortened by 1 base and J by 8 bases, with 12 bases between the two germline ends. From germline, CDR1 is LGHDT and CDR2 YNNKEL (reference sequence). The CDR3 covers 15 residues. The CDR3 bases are TGTGCCAGCAGCCAAGTAGCCGGTGGTGATTCACCCCTCCACTTT. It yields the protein CASSQVAGGDSPLHF.

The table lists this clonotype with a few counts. DNA for the CDR3: TGCGCCAGCAGCTTGGAATCTAGCGGGGCCTACGAGCAGTACTTC. Protein sequence: CASSLESSGAYEQYF. The chain has TRBV5-1 and TRBJ2-7; 9 bases line up with TRBD2. V shed 0 bases, J shed 2 bases, and the junction held 3 bases outside the gene matches. The CDR3 contains 15 residues. CDR1 SGHRS and CDR2 YFSETQ come from the germline V gene.

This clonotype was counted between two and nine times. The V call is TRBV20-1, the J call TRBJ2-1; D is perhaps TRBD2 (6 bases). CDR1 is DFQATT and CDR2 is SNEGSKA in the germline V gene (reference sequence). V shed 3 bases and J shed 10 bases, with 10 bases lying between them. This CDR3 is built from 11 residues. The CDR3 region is CSARTSLEQFF. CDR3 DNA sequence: TGCAGTGCTAGGACTAGTCTCGAGCAGTTCTTC.

The CDR3 nucleotides read TGTGCCAGCAGCAAAGCGCTTCGCCAGGGGAGGTGCTACGAGCAGTACGTC. Amino acid sequence: CASSKALRQGRCYEQYV. The chain combines TRBV21-1 with TRBJ2-7. TRBV21-1 is listed as a pseudogene. CDR3 length: 17 amino acids.

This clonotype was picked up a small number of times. The CDR3 reads CASSSRQGTDTEAFF. The CDR3 DNA reads as TGTGCCAGCAGCTCCCGACAGGGTACGGACACTGAAGCTTTCTTT. This chain joins TRBV7-9 and TRBJ1-1, with 7 positions matching TRBD1. Germline assignment: CDR1 SEHNR and CDR2 FQNEAQ (reference sequence). The CDR3 has 15 residues. V was clipped by 4 bases and J by 3 bases; unmatched bases: 8.

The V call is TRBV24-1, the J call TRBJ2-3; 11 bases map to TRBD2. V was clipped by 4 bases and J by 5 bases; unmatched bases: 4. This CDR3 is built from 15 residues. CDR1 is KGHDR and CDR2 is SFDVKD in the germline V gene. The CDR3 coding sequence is TGTGCCACCAGTGACCACGGGACTAGCGGAGATACGCAGTATTTT. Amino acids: CATSDHGTSGDTQYF.

The DNA of the CDR3 is TGTGCCATCAGTTCTGGGACCTCTGGAAACACCATATATTTT. It specifies CAISSGTSGNTIYF. J is TRBJ1-3 and V is TRBV10-3; a possible D gene is TRBD1 (5 bases). The CDR3 is 14 amino acids. Germline lookup yields CDR1 ENHRY and CDR2 SYGVKD. Trimming removed 5 bases from V and 0 bases from J, with 8 bases in between.

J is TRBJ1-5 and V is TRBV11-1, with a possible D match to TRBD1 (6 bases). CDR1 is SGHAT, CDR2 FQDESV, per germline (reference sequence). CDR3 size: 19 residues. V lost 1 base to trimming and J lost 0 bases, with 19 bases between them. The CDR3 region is CASSLGPQRDRYSNQPQHF. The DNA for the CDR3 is TGTGCCAGCAGCTTAGGACCCCAACGCGACAGGTATAGCAATCAGCCCCAGCATTTT.